The 28 T cell receptor beta chains listed next were all sequenced from one sample in a study of shared clonotypes between healthy human individuals. Assay used: immunoSEQ multiplex PCR; TCRdb lists only in-frame clones, some missing. The table shows fewer than 1.4 million clones, with 78% occurring only once. The specimen was memory CD4+ T cells from PBMCs. Subset indicated: CD45RA-negative fraction. These receptors were obtained from a man between 18 and 29 years old in good health. Some clones in this sample may be carry-over from other donors' samples.

This rearrangement joins TRBV14 to TRBJ2-1; 9 positions match TRBD2. The CDR3 sequence is 20 residues long. The junction had 20 bases not matched to a gene; V was cut back by 4 bases and J by 4 bases. The germline V gene has CDR1 SGHDN and CDR2 FVKESK. The CDR3 region is CASSPRKDNLAGALYNEQFF. CDR3 nucleotide sequence: TGTGCCAGCAGCCCCCGAAAAGACAACTTAGCGGGAGCGCTATACAATGAGCAGTTCTTC.

The J gene is TRBJ1-1, the V gene TRBV5-4; no clear D gene. Per the germline V gene, CDR1 is SGHNT and CDR2 is YYREEE (reference sequence). V lost 7 bases and J 1 base, leaving 14 bases between the germline ends. The CDR3 is 14 residues long. CDR3 residues: CASRTEPSNTEAFF. The CDR3 nucleotides read TGTGCCAGCCGAACGGAACCCTCGAACACTGAAGCTTTCTTT. Looking up the rest from reference TRBV5-4 and TRBJ1-1 gives the full variable domain: ETGVTQSPTHLIKTRGQQVTLRCSSQSGHNTVSWYQQALGQGPQFIFQYYREEENGRGNFPPRFSGLQFPNYSSELNVNALELDDSALYLCASRTEPSNTEAFFGQGTRLTVV.

V and J are TRBV2 and TRBJ2-7; D could derive from TRBD1 or TRBD2 (5 bases each). Deletions cut 7 bases from V and 0 bases from J, with 13 bases between. The germline CDR1 and CDR2 sequences are SNHLY and FYNNEI. The CDR3 sequence is 14 residues long. CDR3 loop: CASKDLGTSYEQYF. DNA for the CDR3: TGTGCCAGCAAAGACTTGGGGACCTCCTACGAGCAGTACTTC.

This clone was found a few times. Other nucleotide sequences in the sample specify the same CDR3. The chain employs TRBV18 and TRBJ2-5; maybe TRBD1 (6 bases). The CDR3 length is 14 residues. Germline CDR1 KGHSH, CDR2 LQKENI. The germline V and J ends were trimmed by 3 bases and 1 base, with 9 bases remaining between them. The CDR3 coding sequence is TGTGCCAGCTCACCCGGACAGCCCCAAGAGACCCAGTACTTC. Protein: CASSPGQPQETQYF.

The V and J genes are TRBV6-6 and TRBJ2-2; D ambiguous. Trimming shortened V by 7 bases and J by 8 bases, and 14 bases separated the two germline ends. The CDR3 consists of 13 residues. Germline V CDR1 and CDR2: MNHNY, SVGAGI (reference sequence). The CDR3 region is CASTKDGPGELFF. CDR3 coding DNA: TGTGCCAGCACCAAGGACGGGCCTGGGGAGCTGTTTTTT.

As DNA, the CDR3 is TGCGCCAGCAGCCAAGAAGAAGGCTGGGGCGAGCAGTACTTC. The encoded protein is CASSQEEGWGEQYF. The rearrangement uses TRBV4-1 and TRBJ2-7; no reliable D call. The CDR3 has 14 residues. The germline V and J ends were trimmed by 0 bases and 6 bases, with 12 bases remaining between them. The V gene's germline CDR1 is MGHRA and CDR2 YSYEKL.

This clone was observed a handful of times. The V gene is TRBV20-1, the J gene TRBJ1-5, with D unresolved. Germline V gene data show CDR1 as DFQATT and CDR2 as SNEGSKA (reference sequence). V gave up 7 bases and J gave up 7 bases, with 8 bases separating them. The CDR3 is 10 amino acids. CDR3 DNA sequence: TGCAGTGTAGAGCGGCAGCCCCAGCATTTT. Its translation is CSVERQPQHF.

J is TRBJ1-1 and V is TRBV29-1; no reliable D call. Trimming cost V 7 bases and J 3 bases, with 9 bases left between them. CDR1 and CDR2 (germline): SQVTM, ANQGSEA. This CDR3 is built from 11 residues. CDR3 in amino acids: CSGRTDTEAFF. The CDR3 region has the DNA TGCAGCGGACGGACGGACACTGAAGCTTTCTTT.

The V call is TRBV11-3, the J call TRBJ2-1; D is uncertain. Germline V gene sequence: CDR1 SGHNT, CDR2 YENEEA. CDR3 size: 14 residues. V was trimmed by 5 bases and J by 4 bases, leaving 12 bases between them. The DNA of the CDR3 is TGTGCCAGCAGCCCCCTGGGTAGGTACAATGAGCAGTTCTTC. Protein product: CASSPLGRYNEQFF.

The CDR3 is CASSPRTGNNEQFF. The CDR3 DNA is TGTGCCAGCTCACCACGGACAGGGAACAATGAGCAGTTCTTC. J is TRBJ2-1 and V is TRBV18; 8 bases match TRBD1. This CDR3 has 14 amino acids. Trimming took 1 base from V and 5 from J; bases not matched to a gene: 1. Germline V gene data show CDR1 as KGHSH and CDR2 as LQKENI. The full variable domain, with the rest looked up from reference TRBV18 and TRBJ2-1, is NAGVMQNPRHLVRRRGQEARLRCSPMKGHSHVYWYRQLPEEGLKFMVYLQKENIIDESGMPKERFSAEFPKEGPSILRIQQVVRGDSAAYFCASSPRTGNNEQFFGPGTRLTVL.

V is TRBV25-1 and J is TRBJ2-7; no reliable D call. The V and J ends lost 6 bases and 2 bases respectively, with 20 bases between them. CDR1 and CDR2 from the germline V gene are MGHDK and SYGVNS. The CDR3 is made up of 16 amino acids. The CDR3 nucleotides are TGTGCCAGCAGCCTAAAAAATCCGGGTCCCACCTACGAGCAGTACTTC. Translating gives CASSLKNPGPTYEQYF.

This clone was detected many times. The genes are TRBV28 and TRBJ2-3, with TRBD2 identical over 8 bases. The CDR3 length is 18 residues. V was clipped by 2 bases and J by 1 base; unmatched bases: 11. Germline CDR1 is MDHEN and CDR2 is SYDVKM. The CDR3 is CASSLVQRGLIGTDTQYF. Written as DNA, the CDR3 is TGTGCCAGCAGTTTAGTTCAGCGGGGGTTAATCGGCACAGATACGCAGTATTTT. Using reference TRBV28 and TRBJ2-3 for the parts outside the CDR3, the full variable domain is DVKVTQSSRYLVKRTGEKVFLECVQDMDHENMFWYRQDPGLGLRLIYFSYDVKMKEKGDIPEGYSVSREKKERFSLILESASTNQTSMYLCASSLVQRGLIGTDTQYFGPGTRLTVL.

This chain joins TRBV19 and TRBJ2-5; D is unresolved. Trimming cost V 0 bases and J 2 bases, with 10 bases left between them. There are 15 residues in the CDR3. Per germline, CDR1 LNHDA and CDR2 SQIVND (reference sequence). CDR3 sequence (DNA): TGTGCCAGTAGTATAGATGGGATGGGGCAAGAGACCCAGTACTTC. Its protein is CASSIDGMGQETQYF.

Details on this clone: This CDR3 is also generated by other DNA sequences in the sample. The chain carries TRBV14 and TRBJ1-1; D remains ambiguous. The CDR3 covers 13 residues. With 0 bases removed from V and 2 bases from J, the gap between germline ends came to 4 bases. Per germline, CDR1 SGHDN and CDR2 FVKESK. CDR3 sequence (DNA): TGTGCCAGCAGCCAAGACAGAAACACTGAAGCTTTCTTT. Translated: CASSQDRNTEAFF.

The chain carries TRBV4-3 and TRBJ2-1; 8 positions match TRBD1. The CDR3 is 15 residues long. Germline V CDR1 and CDR2: LGHNA, YSLEER. Unmatched junction bases numbered 2, after V lost 0 bases and J lost 4 bases. The CDR3 region is CASSQDGQGYNEQFF. The CDR3 bases are TGCGCCAGCAGCCAAGATGGACAGGGATACAATGAGCAGTTCTTC.

The CDR3 DNA is TGTGCCAGCAGCTTAGGGGCTAGACCAGAGACCCAGTACTTC. Amino acids: CASSLGARPETQYF. The chain combines TRBV7-2 with TRBJ2-5, with D hard to call. Per germline, CDR1 SGHTA and CDR2 FQGNSA. V dropped 1 base and J dropped 4 bases, with 10 bases sitting between them. This CDR3 spans 14 amino acids.

This sequence joins TRBV19 and TRBJ2-1, with TRBD1 as a possible D gene (5 bases). Germline-derived CDR1 and CDR2 are LNHDA and SQIVND (reference sequence). V was shortened by 6 bases and J by 2 bases, with 14 bases between the two germline ends. This CDR3 is 15 amino acids long. CDR3 coding DNA: TGTGCCAGTAGCCTAGGGGTAGCTGCCTACAATGAGCAGTTCTTC. This codes for CASSLGVAAYNEQFF. The full variable domain, its missing parts supplied by reference TRBV19 and TRBJ2-1, is DGGITQSPKYLFRKEGQNVTLSCEQNLNHDAMYWYRQDPGQGLRLIYYSQIVNDFQKGDIAEGYSVSREKKESFPLTVTSAQKNPTAFYLCASSLGVAAYNEQFFGPGTRLTVL.

The gene calls are TRBV6-6 and TRBJ2-3; TRBD2 aligns across 13 bases. Trimming removed 6 bases from V and 3 bases from J; junction bases left unmatched: 3. The CDR3 length is 15 residues. Germline V gives CDR1 MNHNY, CDR2 SVGAGI (reference sequence). The CDR3, as DNA: TGTGCCAGCAGGGAGGGACTAGCGGGAACAGATACGCAGTATTTT. Its protein product is CASREGLAGTDTQYF.

This clone was seen only once. This rearrangement joins TRBV2 to TRBJ1-3; the match to TRBD1 covers 7 bases. Germline-derived CDR1 and CDR2 are SNHLY and FYNNEI. V trimming: 2 bases; J trimming: 0 bases; junction bases outside the gene matches: 4. The CDR3 is 16 amino acids. CDR3 residues: CASSERGQFSGNTIYF. CDR3 coding DNA: TGTGCCAGCAGTGAAAGGGGGCAGTTCTCTGGAAACACCATATATTTT.

The chain joins TRBV6-1 to TRBJ1-3; 11 bases fit TRBD1. The CDR3 is 17 residues long. V trimming: 1 base; J trimming: 3 bases; junction bases outside the gene matches: 5. The germline V gene has CDR1 MNHNS and CDR2 SASEGT. In DNA, the CDR3 is TGTGCCAGCAGTGAAGTATGGACAGGGGGCGGTGGAAACACCATATATTTT. Translated: CASSEVWTGGGGNTIYF.

The rearrangement joins TRBV4-3 to TRBJ2-1; D may be TRBD2 (5 bases). CDR3 length: 14 amino acids. Trimming stripped 0 bases from V and 7 bases from J, with 10 bases between. CDR1 is LGHNA and CDR2 is YSLEER in the germline V gene. The CDR3: CASSQESTGNEQFF. The CDR3 coding sequence is TGCGCCAGCAGCCAAGAATCGACGGGGAATGAGCAGTTCTTC.

The chain recombines TRBV5-1 with TRBJ2-3; 10 bases are a match to TRBD2. The CDR3 runs to 15 residues. CDR1 and CDR2 from the germline V gene are SGHRS and YFSETQ. The V gene end was trimmed by 3 bases and the J gene end by 3 bases; junction bases not matched to a gene: 4. DNA for the CDR3: TGCGCCAGCAGCTATTGGACTAGCGGTACAGATACGCAGTATTTT. Its translation: CASSYWTSGTDTQYF.

The chain employs TRBV7-8 and TRBJ2-3; TRBD1 matches at 10 bases. The CDR3 has 17 residues. The germline CDR1 and CDR2 sequences are SGHVS and FQNEAQ. V lost 2 bases and J lost 4; bases outside the gene matches: 9. In nucleotides, the CDR3 is TGTGCCAGCAGCTTATCGAAGGACAGGGGGTATGCAGATACGCAGTATTTT. This gives the protein CASSLSKDRGYADTQYF.

The rearrangement joins TRBV5-6 to TRBJ2-1; D gene ambiguous. Per the germline V gene, CDR1 is SGHDT and CDR2 is YYEEEE. The CDR3 runs to 13 residues. The V and J ends lost 0 bases and 6 bases respectively, with 7 bases between them. The CDR3, as DNA: TGTGCCAGCAGCTTGGTAAGGGCCAATGAGCAGTTCTTC. Its protein is CASSLVRANEQFF.

This clone came up once. The rearrangement uses TRBV9 and TRBJ2-1, with 9 bases identical to TRBD2. The CDR3 contains 16 residues. V shed 4 bases and J 6 bases; nucleotides not matched to a gene: 11. Germline CDR1 and CDR2: SGDLS and YYNGEE. The CDR3 is CASSPLGGRVGNEQFF. The CDR3 DNA reads as TGTGCCAGCAGCCCACTTGGCGGGAGGGTCGGCAATGAGCAGTTCTTC.

This rearrangement joins TRBV14 to TRBJ2-1, with TRBD2 identical over 10 bases. V gave up 0 bases and J gave up 1 base; unmatched junction bases: 9. This CDR3 comprises 19 residues. CDR1 SGHDN and CDR2 FVKESK come from the germline V gene. The CDR3 spells CASSQERSSGRASYNEQFF. The CDR3 DNA sequence: TGTGCCAGCAGCCAAGAACGGTCCAGCGGGAGGGCTTCCTACAATGAGCAGTTCTTC.

V usage is TRBV2 and J usage is TRBJ2-7; D is unclear. The CDR3 spans 15 residues. Germline V lookup: CDR1 SNHLY, CDR2 FYNNEI. V lost 1 base and J 3 bases, leaving 13 bases between the germline ends. CDR3 region: CASSEGGRPYYEQYF. The CDR3 region has the DNA TGTGCCAGCAGTGAAGGGGGTCGGCCCTACTACGAGCAGTACTTC.

This clone was counted once. This chain uses TRBV9 with TRBJ2-1; D may be TRBD1 or TRBD2 (5 bases each). There are 16 residues in the CDR3. In germline, CDR1 is SGDLS, CDR2 YYNGEE. V lost 0 bases, J lost 4 bases, and 14 bases lay in between. The CDR3 protein is CASSVDPGQSYNEQFF. The CDR3 coding sequence is TGTGCCAGCAGCGTAGACCCGGGGCAATCGTACAATGAGCAGTTCTTC.